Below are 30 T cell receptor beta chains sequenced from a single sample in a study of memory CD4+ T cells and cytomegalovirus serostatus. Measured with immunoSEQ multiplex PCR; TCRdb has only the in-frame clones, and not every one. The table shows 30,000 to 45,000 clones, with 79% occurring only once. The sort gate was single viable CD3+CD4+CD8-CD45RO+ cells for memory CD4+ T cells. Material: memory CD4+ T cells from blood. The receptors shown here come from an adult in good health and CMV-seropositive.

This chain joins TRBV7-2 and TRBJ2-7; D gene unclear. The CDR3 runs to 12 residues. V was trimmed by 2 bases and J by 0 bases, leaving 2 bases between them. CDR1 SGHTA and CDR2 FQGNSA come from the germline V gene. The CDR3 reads CASSLNSYEQYF. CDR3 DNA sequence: TGTGCCAGCAGCTTAAACTCCTACGAGCAGTACTTC.

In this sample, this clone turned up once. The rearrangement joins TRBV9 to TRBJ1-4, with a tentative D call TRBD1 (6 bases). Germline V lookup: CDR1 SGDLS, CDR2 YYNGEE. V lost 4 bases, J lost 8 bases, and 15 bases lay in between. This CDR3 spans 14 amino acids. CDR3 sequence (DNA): TGTGCCAGCAGCCCACAGGGTCAGGGAGAAAAACTGTTTTTT. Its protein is CASSPQGQGEKLFF.

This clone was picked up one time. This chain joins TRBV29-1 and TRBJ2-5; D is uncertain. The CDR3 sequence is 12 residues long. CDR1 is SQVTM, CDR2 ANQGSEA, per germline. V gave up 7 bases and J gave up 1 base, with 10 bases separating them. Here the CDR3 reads CSGQRVQETQYF. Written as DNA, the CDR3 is TGCAGCGGCCAAAGGGTCCAAGAGACCCAGTACTTC.

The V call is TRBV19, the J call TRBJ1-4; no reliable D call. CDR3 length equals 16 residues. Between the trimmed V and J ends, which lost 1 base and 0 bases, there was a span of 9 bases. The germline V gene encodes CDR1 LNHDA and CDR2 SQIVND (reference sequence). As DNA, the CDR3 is TGTGCCAGTAGTATAGTTGGGGATGCAACTAATGAAAAACTGTTTTTT. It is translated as CASSIVGDATNEKLFF.

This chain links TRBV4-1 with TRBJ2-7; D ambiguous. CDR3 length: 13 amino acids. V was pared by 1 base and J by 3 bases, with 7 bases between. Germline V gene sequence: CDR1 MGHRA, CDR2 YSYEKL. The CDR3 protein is CASSQVYSYEQYF. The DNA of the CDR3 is TGCGCCAGCAGCCAAGTATACAGCTACGAGCAGTACTTC.

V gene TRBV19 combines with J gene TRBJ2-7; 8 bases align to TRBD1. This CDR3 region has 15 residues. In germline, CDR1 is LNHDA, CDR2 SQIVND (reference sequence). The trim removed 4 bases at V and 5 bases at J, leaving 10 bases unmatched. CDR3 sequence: CASSTLDRGGNEQYF. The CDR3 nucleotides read TGTGCCAGTAGTACTCTAGACAGGGGTGGAAACGAGCAGTACTTC.

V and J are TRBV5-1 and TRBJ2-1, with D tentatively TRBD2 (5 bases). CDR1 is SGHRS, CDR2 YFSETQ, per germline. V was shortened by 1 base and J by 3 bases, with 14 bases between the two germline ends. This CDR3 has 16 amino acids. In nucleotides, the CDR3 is TGCGCCAGCAGCTTGTTTCGGCGGGCCTTCTACAATGAGCAGTTCTTC. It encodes CASSLFRRAFYNEQFF.

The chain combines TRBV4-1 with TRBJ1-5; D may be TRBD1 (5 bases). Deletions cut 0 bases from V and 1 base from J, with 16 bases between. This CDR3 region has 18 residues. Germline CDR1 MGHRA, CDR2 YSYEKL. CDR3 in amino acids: CASSQEGGAGSSNQPQHF. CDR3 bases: TGCGCCAGCAGCCAAGAGGGCGGCGCAGGGTCAAGCAATCAGCCCCAGCATTTT.

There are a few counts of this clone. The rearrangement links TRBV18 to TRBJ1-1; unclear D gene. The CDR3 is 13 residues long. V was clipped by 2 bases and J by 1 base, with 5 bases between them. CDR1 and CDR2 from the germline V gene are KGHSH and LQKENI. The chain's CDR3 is CASSPGANTEAFF. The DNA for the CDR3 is TGTGCCAGCTCACCAGGAGCGAACACTGAAGCTTTCTTT.

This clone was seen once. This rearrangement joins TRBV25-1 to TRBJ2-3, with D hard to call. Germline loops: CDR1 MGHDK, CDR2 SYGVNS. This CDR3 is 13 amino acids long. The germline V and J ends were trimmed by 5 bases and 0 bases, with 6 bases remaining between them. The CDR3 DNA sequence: TGTGCCAGCAGTAGCTCTAGCACAGATACGCAGTATTTT. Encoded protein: CASSSSSTDTQYF.

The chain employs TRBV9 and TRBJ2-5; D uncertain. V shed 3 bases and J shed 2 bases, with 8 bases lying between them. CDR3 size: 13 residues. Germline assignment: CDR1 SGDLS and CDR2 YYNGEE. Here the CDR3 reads CASSEGPQETQYF. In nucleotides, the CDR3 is TGTGCCAGCAGCGAGGGTCCTCAAGAGACCCAGTACTTC.

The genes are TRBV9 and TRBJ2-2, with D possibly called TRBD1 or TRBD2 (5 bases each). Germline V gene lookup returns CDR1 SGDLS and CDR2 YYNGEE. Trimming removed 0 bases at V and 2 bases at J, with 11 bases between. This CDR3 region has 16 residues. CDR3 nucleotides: TGTGCCAGCAGCGTAGCTAGCAGGGTTAACACCGGGGAGCTGTTTTTT. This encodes CASSVASRVNTGELFF.

The CDR3 protein is CASSFTTTGDGYTF. As DNA, the CDR3 is TGTGCCAGCAGTTTTACTACCACAGGGGATGGCTACACCTTC. The chain links TRBV7-2 to TRBJ1-2; 7 bases are a match to TRBD1. This CDR3 has 14 amino acids. V lost 6 bases, J lost 6 bases, and 10 bases stayed unmatched. CDR1 and CDR2 from the germline V gene are SGHTA and FQGNSA.

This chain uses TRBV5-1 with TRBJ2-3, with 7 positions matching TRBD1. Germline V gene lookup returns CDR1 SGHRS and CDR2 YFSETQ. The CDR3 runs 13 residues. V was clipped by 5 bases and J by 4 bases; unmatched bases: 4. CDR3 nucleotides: TGCGCCAGCAGAAAGGGGGCGTCAGATACGCAGTATTTT. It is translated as CASRKGASDTQYF.

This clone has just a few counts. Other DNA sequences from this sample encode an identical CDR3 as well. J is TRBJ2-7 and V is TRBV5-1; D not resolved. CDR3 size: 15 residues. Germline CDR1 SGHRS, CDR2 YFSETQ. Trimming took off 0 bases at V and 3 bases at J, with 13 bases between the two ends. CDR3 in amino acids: CASSLDGSRYYEQYF. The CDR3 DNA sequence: TGCGCCAGCAGCTTGGACGGCAGTAGGTACTACGAGCAGTACTTC.

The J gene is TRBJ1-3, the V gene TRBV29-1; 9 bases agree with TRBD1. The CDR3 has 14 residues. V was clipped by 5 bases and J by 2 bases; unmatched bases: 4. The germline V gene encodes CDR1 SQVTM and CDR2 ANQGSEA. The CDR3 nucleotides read TGCAGCGTTTCCGGGACAGGGACTGGAAACACCATATATTTT. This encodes CSVSGTGTGNTIYF. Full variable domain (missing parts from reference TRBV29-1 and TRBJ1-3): SAVISQKPSRDICQRGTSLTIQCQVDSQVTMMFWYRQQPGQSLTLIATANQGSEATYESGFVIDKFPISRPNLTFSTLTVSNMSPEDSSIYLCSVSGTGTGNTIYFGEGSWLTVV.

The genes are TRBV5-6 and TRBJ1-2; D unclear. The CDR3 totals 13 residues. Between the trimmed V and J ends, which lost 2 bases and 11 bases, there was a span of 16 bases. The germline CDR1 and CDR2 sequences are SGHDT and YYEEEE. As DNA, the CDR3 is TGTGCCAGCAGCTTCCCGGACGGGCGAGATTACACCTTC. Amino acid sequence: CASSFPDGRDYTF. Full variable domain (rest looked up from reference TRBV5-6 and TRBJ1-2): DAGVTQSPTHLIKTRGQQVTLRCSPKSGHDTVSWYQQALGQGPQFIFQYYEEEERQRGNFPDRFSGHQFPNYSSELNVNALLLGDSALYLCASSFPDGRDYTFGSGTRLTVV.

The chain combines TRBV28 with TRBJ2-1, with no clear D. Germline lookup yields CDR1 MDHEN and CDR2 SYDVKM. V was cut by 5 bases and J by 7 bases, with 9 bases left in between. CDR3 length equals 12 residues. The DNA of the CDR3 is TGTGCCAGCAGTCTCCTGGGTAATGAGCAGTTCTTC. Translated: CASSLLGNEQFF.

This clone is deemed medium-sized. The CDR3 loop is CASSQDSHTGELFF. DNA of the CDR3: TGTGCCAGCAGCCAAGATAGTCACACCGGGGAGCTGTTTTTT. V usage is TRBV4-2 and J usage is TRBJ2-2, with D unclear. This CDR3 region has 14 residues. From germline, CDR1 is LGHNA and CDR2 YNFKEQ. V lost 0 bases, J lost 3 bases, and 5 bases lay in between.

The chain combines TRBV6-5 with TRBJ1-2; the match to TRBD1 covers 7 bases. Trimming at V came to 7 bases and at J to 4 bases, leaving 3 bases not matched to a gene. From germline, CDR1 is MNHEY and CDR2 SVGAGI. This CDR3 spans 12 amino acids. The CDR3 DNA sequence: TGTGCCAGCAAAGGGGGCCCCTATGGCTACACCTTC. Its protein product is CASKGGPYGYTF.

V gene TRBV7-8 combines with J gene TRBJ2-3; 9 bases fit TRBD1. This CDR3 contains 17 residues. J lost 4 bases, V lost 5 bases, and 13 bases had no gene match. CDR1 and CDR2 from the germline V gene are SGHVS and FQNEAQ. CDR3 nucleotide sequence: TGTGCCAGCAGCGCCAAGCAGAACAGGGGGCCTTCAGATACGCAGTATTTT. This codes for CASSAKQNRGPSDTQYF. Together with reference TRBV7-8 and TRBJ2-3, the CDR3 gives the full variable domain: GAGVSQSPRYKVAKRGQDVALRCDPISGHVSLFWYQQALGQGPEFLTYFQNEAQLDKSGLPSDRFFAERPEGSVSTLKIQRTQQEDSAVYLCASSAKQNRGPSDTQYFGPGTRLTVL.

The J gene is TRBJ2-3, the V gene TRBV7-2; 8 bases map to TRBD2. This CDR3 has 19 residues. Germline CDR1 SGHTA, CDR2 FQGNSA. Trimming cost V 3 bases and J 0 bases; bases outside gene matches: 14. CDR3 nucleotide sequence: TGTGCCAGCAGCTTTCGCCAGCGGGAGAGGGCGATTAGCACAGATACGCAGTATTTT. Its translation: CASSFRQRERAISTDTQYF.

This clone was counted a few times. This chain's CDR3 is CASSPNLQGGTDTQYF. The CDR3 DNA follows: TGCGCCAGCAGCCCCAATTTACAGGGAGGGACAGATACGCAGTATTTT. The chain couples TRBV5-1 to TRBJ2-3; possibly TRBD2 for D (7 bases). V shed 4 bases and J shed 3 bases, with 18 bases lying between them. CDR3 length: 16 residues. Per germline, CDR1 SGHRS and CDR2 YFSETQ.

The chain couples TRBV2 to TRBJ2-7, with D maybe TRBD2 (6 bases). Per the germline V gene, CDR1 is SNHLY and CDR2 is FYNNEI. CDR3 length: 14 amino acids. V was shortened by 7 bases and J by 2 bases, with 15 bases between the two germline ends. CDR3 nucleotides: TGTGCCAGCAAATCGGGACTCACGACCTACGAGCAGTACTTC. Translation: CASKSGLTTYEQYF.

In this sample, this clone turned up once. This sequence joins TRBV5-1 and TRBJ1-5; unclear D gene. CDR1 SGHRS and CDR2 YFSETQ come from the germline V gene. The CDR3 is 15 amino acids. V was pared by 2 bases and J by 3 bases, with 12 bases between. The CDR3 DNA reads TGCGCCAGCAGCTTAGACGGGGATTACAATCAGCCCCAGCATTTT. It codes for CASSLDGDYNQPQHF.

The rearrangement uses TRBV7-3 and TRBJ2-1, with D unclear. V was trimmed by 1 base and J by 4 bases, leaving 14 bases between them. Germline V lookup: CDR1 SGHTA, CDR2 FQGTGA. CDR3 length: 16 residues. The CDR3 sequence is CASSLSASVGYNEQFF. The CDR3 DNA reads TGTGCCAGCAGCTTAAGCGCGTCTGTAGGATACAATGAGCAGTTCTTC.

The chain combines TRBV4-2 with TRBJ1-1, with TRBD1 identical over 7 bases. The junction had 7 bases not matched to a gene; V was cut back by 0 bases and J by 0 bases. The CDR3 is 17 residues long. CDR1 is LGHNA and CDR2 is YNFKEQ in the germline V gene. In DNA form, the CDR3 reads TGTGCCAGCAGCCAAGAGGGGGGACAGTTTATGAACACTGAAGCTTTCTTT. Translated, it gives CASSQEGGQFMNTEAFF.

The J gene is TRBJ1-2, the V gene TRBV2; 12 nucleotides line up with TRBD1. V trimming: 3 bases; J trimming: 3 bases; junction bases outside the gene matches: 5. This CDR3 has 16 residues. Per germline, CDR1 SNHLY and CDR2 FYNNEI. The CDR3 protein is CASSDGTGGADYGYTF. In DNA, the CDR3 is TGTGCCAGCAGTGACGGGACAGGGGGCGCGGACTATGGCTACACCTTC.

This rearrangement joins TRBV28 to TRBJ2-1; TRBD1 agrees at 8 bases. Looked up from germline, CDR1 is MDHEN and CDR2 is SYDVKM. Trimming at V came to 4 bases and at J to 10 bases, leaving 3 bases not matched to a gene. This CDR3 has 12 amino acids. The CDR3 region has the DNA TGTGCCAGCAGTTCGACAGGGGAGGAGCAGTTCTTC. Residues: CASSSTGEEQFF.

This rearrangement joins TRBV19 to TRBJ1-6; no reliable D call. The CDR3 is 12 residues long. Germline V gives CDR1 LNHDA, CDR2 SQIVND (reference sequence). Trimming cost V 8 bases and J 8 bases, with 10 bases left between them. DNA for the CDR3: TGTGCCAGTCGGACGGGAGATTCACCCCTCCACTTT. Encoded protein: CASRTGDSPLHF.